Presented here are 28 T cell receptor beta chains from one specimen sequenced in a study of blood T cell repertoires in COVID-19. The data were produced by immunoSEQ multiplex PCR, yet TCRdb's version contains in-frame clones alone and is incomplete. The sample has about 88,000 clones; around 88% are singletons. Material for sequencing was peripheral blood. These receptor sequences come from a woman aged 55-75 years with COVID-19, enrolled during active disease.

This clone was seen just once. This rearrangement joins TRBV7-9 to TRBJ2-5; 7 positions agree with TRBD2. Germline V lookup: CDR1 SEHNR, CDR2 FQNEAQ (reference sequence). V lost 3 bases, J lost 2 bases, and 0 bases stayed unmatched. The CDR3 totals 13 residues. For the CDR3, the DNA is TGTGCCAGCAGCTTGGGGGGGCAAGAGACCCAGTACTTC. Translating gives CASSLGGQETQYF.

This chain joins TRBV4-1 and TRBJ2-3; maybe TRBD1 (5 bases). Deletions cut 4 bases from V and 4 bases from J, with 21 bases between. The length of the CDR3 is 17 residues. From germline, CDR1 is MGHRA and CDR2 YSYEKL. CDR3 nucleotide sequence: TGCGCCAGCAGCCTTCTGCTCGACGAGCAGGGCGCAGATACGCAGTATTTT. Protein product: CASSLLLDEQGADTQYF.

As regards this clone: At one end the junction does not follow the germline gene, possibly because of a read error. This chain connects TRBV10-3 to TRBJ1-3; D ambiguous. Germline V CDR1 and CDR2: ENHRY, SYGVKD. The CDR3 sequence is 12 residues long. The CDR3: CAIRDGGNTIYF. The CDR3, as DNA: TGTGCCATCCGTGACGGGGGAAACACCATATATTTT.

V and J are TRBV7-9 and TRBJ1-1; TRBD1 might be the D (6 bases). This CDR3 spans 12 amino acids. V lost 1 base to trimming and J lost 8 bases, with 8 bases between them. Germline V CDR1 and CDR2: SEHNR, FQNEAQ (reference sequence). For the CDR3, the DNA is TGTGCCAGCAGCTTAGAGGACAGAGAAGCTTTCTTT. It encodes CASSLEDREAFF.

The chain carries TRBV28 and TRBJ2-5, with no clear D. Between the trimmed V and J ends, which lost 2 bases and 7 bases, there was a span of 11 bases. The CDR3 totals 13 residues. Germline V gives CDR1 MDHEN, CDR2 SYDVKM. The CDR3 is CASSLRPSGTQYF. CDR3 nucleotide sequence: TGTGCCAGCAGTTTAAGGCCTAGTGGGACCCAGTACTTC.

This clone was recorded only once. The V call is TRBV11-1, the J call TRBJ2-1; 7 bases are shared with TRBD2. With 2 bases clipped from V and 6 bases from J, the junction kept 4 bases outside the gene matches. Germline CDR1 and CDR2: SGHAT and FQDESV (reference sequence). CDR3 length: 14 amino acids. CDR3 coding DNA: TGTGCCAGCAGCTTAAGACTAGCTTCCAATGAGCAGTTCTTC. Translation gives CASSLRLASNEQFF.

This clone was counted a single time. The chain is built from TRBV19 and TRBJ2-3; D might be TRBD2 (6 bases). Trimming shortened V by 4 bases and J by 0 bases, and 17 bases separated the two germline ends. The CDR3 runs to 17 residues. Per germline, CDR1 LNHDA and CDR2 SQIVND (reference sequence). The CDR3 protein is CASSTNSGGASTDTQYF. The CDR3 region has the DNA TGTGCCAGTAGTACGAATAGCGGTGGGGCAAGCACAGATACGCAGTATTTT.

The gene calls are TRBV25-1 and TRBJ1-1; no clear D. Trimming removed 7 bases from V and 7 bases from J, with 13 bases in between. The V gene's germline CDR1 is MGHDK and CDR2 SYGVNS. The CDR3 length is 12 residues. CDR3 loop: CASNMYRGEAFF. DNA of the CDR3: TGTGCCAGCAATATGTATCGGGGTGAAGCTTTCTTT.

This clone is a singleton in its sample. The rearrangement links TRBV4-1 to TRBJ1-5; D remains unclear. CDR1 is MGHRA, CDR2 YSYEKL, per germline. Trimming stripped 5 bases from V and 7 bases from J, with 18 bases between. CDR3 length: 15 residues. The CDR3 coding sequence is TGCGCCAGCAGCAAAGTATATGAATTCGAGCAGCCCCAGCATTTT. Amino acids: CASSKVYEFEQPQHF.

Comment on this clone: Other DNA sequences of this sample code for an identical CDR3. This chain connects TRBV18 to TRBJ2-5; D unclear. CDR1 is KGHSH, CDR2 LQKENI, per germline. The CDR3 runs to 12 residues. Trimming removed 6 bases at V and 5 bases at J, with 10 bases between. The CDR3 loop reads CASSPFPETQYF. CDR3 DNA sequence: TGTGCCAGCTCCCCCTTTCCGGAGACCCAGTACTTC. The full variable domain, its missing parts supplied by reference TRBV18 and TRBJ2-5, is NAGVMQNPRHLVRRRGQEARLRCSPMKGHSHVYWYRQLPEEGLKFMVYLQKENIIDESGMPKERFSAEFPKEGPSILRIQQVVRGDSAAYFCASSPFPETQYFGPGTRLLVL.

The chain has TRBV2 and TRBJ2-7; 8 positions match TRBD1. V trimming: 6 bases; J trimming: 5 bases; junction bases outside the gene matches: 3. Germline-derived CDR1 and CDR2 are SNHLY and FYNNEI. The CDR3 has 12 amino acids. Written as DNA, the CDR3 is TGTGCCAGCAGCCTGGACAGGGACGAGCAGTACTTC. It codes for CASSLDRDEQYF.

The chain is built from TRBV27 and TRBJ1-2; 8 nucleotides agree with TRBD1. CDR1 and CDR2 from the germline V gene are MNHEY and SMNVEV (reference sequence). The CDR3 runs to 14 residues. The V and J ends lost 0 bases and 4 bases, in that order; junction bases with no gene match: 1. CDR3 region: CASSLSGQGYGYTF. DNA of the CDR3: TGTGCCAGCAGTTTATCCGGACAGGGCTATGGCTACACCTTC.

The chain uses TRBV28 and TRBJ2-7; D uncertain. Germline CDR1 is MDHEN and CDR2 is SYDVKM. The CDR3 runs to 15 residues. V was trimmed by 3 bases and J by 0 bases, leaving 12 bases between them. The CDR3: CASSFPTVDSYEQYF. The CDR3 DNA reads as TGTGCCAGCAGTTTCCCCACGGTCGACTCCTACGAGCAGTACTTC.

The chain recombines TRBV21-1 with TRBJ1-2. TRBV21-1 is a documented pseudogene. The CDR3 spans 14 residues. The DNA of the CDR3 is TGTGCCAGCAGCAAAGGGGGAGAGGTGAGGGGCTACACCTTC. Amino acid sequence: CASSKGGEVRGYTF.

The rearrangement joins TRBV11-2 to TRBJ2-3; D gene ambiguous. V was clipped by 3 bases and J by 2 bases, with 6 bases between them. The germline CDR1 and CDR2 sequences are SGHAT and FQNNGV. This CDR3 contains 13 residues. The CDR3 region is CASSFDFTDTQYF. Here the CDR3 DNA reads TGTGCCAGCAGCTTCGACTTCACAGATACGCAGTATTTT.

This sequence joins TRBV7-2 and TRBJ1-6; TRBD1 agrees at 11 bases. The CDR3 length is 17 residues. Germline values: CDR1 SGHTA, CDR2 FQGNSA. V shed 5 bases and J 0 bases; nucleotides not matched to a gene: 3. The CDR3 coding sequence is TGTGCCAGCAGCCGGACAGGGGGCAGCTCCTATAATTCACCCCTCCACTTT. It encodes CASSRTGGSSYNSPLHF.

J is TRBJ2-5 and V is TRBV24-1, with D unresolved. CDR3 length: 14 amino acids. Germline CDR1 and CDR2: KGHDR and SFDVKD. The V and J ends lost 1 base and 1 base respectively, with 6 bases between them. CDR3 sequence reads: CATSDFRVQETQYF. Here the CDR3 DNA reads TGTGCCACCAGTGATTTTCGAGTCCAAGAGACCCAGTACTTC.

The chain uses TRBV27 and TRBJ2-7; D is possibly TRBD1 (6 bases). The CDR3 loop spans 14 amino acids. Per germline, CDR1 MNHEY and CDR2 SMNVEV (reference sequence). The V end lost 3 bases, the J end lost 2 bases, and 11 bases lay between the germline ends. DNA for the CDR3: TGTGCCAGCAGTTTGACAGGTCGACCCTACGAGCAGTACTTC. Amino acids: CASSLTGRPYEQYF.

CDR3 nucleotides: TGTGCCATCAGTGAACAGAGCGGGGACACTGAAGCTTTCTTT. Translation: CAISEQSGDTEAFF. The V and J genes are TRBV10-3 and TRBJ1-1; D ambiguous. Trimming left V 3 bases short and J 3 bases short, with 11 bases between. The CDR3 sequence is 14 residues long. CDR1 is ENHRY, CDR2 SYGVKD, per germline.

CDR3 sequence (DNA): TGTGCCAGCAGCGCCACAGGGGTGAACACTGAAGCTTTCTTT. Amino acids: CASSATGVNTEAFF. The rearrangement links TRBV7-9 to TRBJ1-1, with 7 bases aligning to TRBD1. V was pared by 5 bases and J by 0 bases, with 3 bases of the junction left unmatched. The CDR3 runs to 14 residues. Germline V gene lookup returns CDR1 SEHNR and CDR2 FQNEAQ (reference sequence).

This chain connects TRBV29-1 to TRBJ1-4; possible D gene TRBD1, 5 bases. This CDR3 has 12 residues. In germline, CDR1 is SQVTM, CDR2 ANQGSEA. Trimming took 4 bases from V and 6 from J, leaving 9 bases between them. This chain's CDR3 is CSVVQGDEKLFF. The CDR3 coding sequence is TGCAGCGTTGTTCAGGGCGATGAAAAACTGTTTTTT.

This clone was seen only once. The genes are TRBV18 and TRBJ1-2; no firm D call. Germline CDR1 is KGHSH and CDR2 is LQKENI. V shed 0 bases and J shed 0 bases, with 8 bases lying between them. This CDR3 contains 15 residues. The CDR3 protein is CASSPPADSNYGYTF. CDR3 bases: TGTGCCAGCTCACCACCTGCAGACTCTAACTATGGCTACACCTTC.

The chain carries TRBV12-3 or TRBV12-4 and TRBJ1-4, with D hard to call. V lost 3 bases and J 7 bases, leaving 6 bases between the germline ends. The CDR3 totals 12 residues. The CDR3 DNA reads TGTGCCAGCAGTTTTTCGGGTGAAAAACTGTTTTTT. Translation: CASSFSGEKLFF.

The chain is built from TRBV9 and TRBJ2-3, with D possibly matching TRBD2 (6 bases). The germline V gene encodes CDR1 SGDLS and CDR2 YYNGEE. V shed 0 bases and J shed 2 bases, with 13 bases lying between them. The CDR3 is made up of 16 amino acids. CDR3 DNA: TGTGCCAGCAGCGTAGCTGGGGGGTATTCCACAGATACGCAGTATTTT. Translating gives CASSVAGGYSTDTQYF. The variable domain in full, completed from reference TRBV9 and TRBJ2-3, reads DSGVTQTPKHLITATGQRVTLRCSPRSGDLSVYWYQQSLDQGLQFLIQYYNGEERAKGNILERFSAQQFPDLHSELNLSSLELGDSALYFCASSVAGGYSTDTQYFGPGTRLTVL.

In the case of this clone: This CDR3 is also generated by other DNA sequences in the sample. This rearrangement joins TRBV28 to TRBJ1-2; no clear D. This CDR3 comprises 12 residues. Per germline, CDR1 MDHEN and CDR2 SYDVKM. Trimming took 3 bases from V and 5 from J, leaving 7 bases between them. The CDR3 spells CASSLSGYGYTF. DNA for the CDR3: TGTGCCAGCAGTTTGTCAGGTTATGGCTACACCTTC.

The gene calls are TRBV10-2 and TRBJ2-7; 7 bases agree with TRBD1. J gave up 0 bases and V 6 bases, and 11 bases lay outside the gene matches. CDR1 WSHSY and CDR2 SAAADI come from the germline V gene. There are 16 residues in the CDR3. CDR3 residues: CASSRYTGVSSYEQYF. The CDR3 nucleotides read TGCGCCAGCAGCCGTTACACAGGGGTTAGCTCCTACGAGCAGTACTTC.

The CDR3 loop reads CASSFTANYGYTF. CDR3 nucleotide sequence: TGTGCCAGCAGTTTCACAGCTAACTATGGCTACACCTTC. The chain links TRBV28 to TRBJ1-2; no definite D call. V shed 3 bases and J shed 0 bases, with 5 bases lying between them. Germline-derived CDR1 and CDR2 are MDHEN and SYDVKM. CDR3 size: 13 residues.

This sequence joins TRBV15 and TRBJ2-1; TRBD2 matches 9 bases. The CDR3 has 15 amino acids. J gave up 4 bases and V 5 bases, and 6 bases lay outside the gene matches. Per the germline V gene, CDR1 is LNHNV and CDR2 is YYDKDF (reference sequence). Here the CDR3 DNA reads TGTGCCACCAGCCTTTTAGCGGGGGAATACAATGAGCAGTTCTTC. The encoded protein is CATSLLAGEYNEQFF.